These T cell receptor beta chains were read from a single sample in a study of CD8 T cells in Susac syndrome. MiXCR, applied by TCRdb to the immunoSEQ multiplex PCR reads, yields one record per CDR3 protein. Among roughly 120,000 distinct CDR3 sequences listed, around 95% were seen once. Sequenced input: CD4+ T cells from PBMCs. These receptors all stem from a human donor in good health. Both conserved end residues are part of each CDR3. A D gene is named only where the DNA matches it firmly. Not all rows give a size; the values are once, few, many and, for expanded clones, a class.

v_call	d_call	clone_size	j_call	cdr3_aa	cdr3_nt
TRBV5-1	TRBD2	.	TRBJ2-5	CASSPGLAVDQETQYF	TGCGCCAGCAGCCCTGGACTAGCGGTGGACCAAGAGACCCAGTACTTC
TRBV9	.	.	TRBJ2-4	CASSASRGVIQYF	TGTGCCAGCAGCGCGTCCAGGGGGGTCATTCAGTACTTC
TRBV20-1	.	.	TRBJ1-1	CSVGRTNTEAFF	TGCAGTGTTGGCAGAACGAACACTGAAGCTTTCTTT
TRBV12-3/TRBV12-4	.	.	TRBJ2-1	CASSLARTQGTYNEQFF	TGTGCCAGCAGTTTAGCGCGAACCCAGGGGACCTACAATGAGCAGTTCTTC
TRBV19	.	.	TRBJ2-7	CASSMREAGGSYEQYF	TGTGCCAGTAGTATGAGGGAGGCAGGGGGCTCCTACGAGCAGTACTTC
TRBV4-1	TRBD2	once	TRBJ2-1	CASSQDRAGGGQFF	TGCGCCAGCAGCCAAGACAGGGCGGGAGGGGGGCAGTTCTTC
TRBV27	.	.	TRBJ1-6	CASSRGPREPPLHF	TGTGCCAGCAGTCGGGGTCCAAGGGAGCCACCCCTCCACTTT
TRBV12-3/TRBV12-4	.	.	TRBJ2-7	CASSFNSYEQYF	TGTGCCAGCAGTTTTAACAGCTACGAGCAGTACTTC
TRBV20-1	.	.	TRBJ2-3	CSARGGPTDTQYF	TGCAGTGCTAGAGGGGGGCCCACAGATACGCAGTATTTT
TRBV4-1	.	.	TRBJ2-7	CASSQDQSGRFYEQYF	TGCGCCAGCAGCCAAGATCAAAGCGGACGCTTCTACGAGCAGTACTTC
TRBV5-4	.	.	TRBJ2-2	CASSLANTGELFF	TGTGCCAGCAGCCTAGCGAACACCGGGGAGCTGTTTTTT
TRBV4-1	.	.	TRBJ2-7	CASSQTGGRNEQYF	TGCGCCAGCAGCCAAACTGGGGGGCGCAACGAGCAGTACTTC
TRBV27	.	once	TRBJ1-6	CASSFEGVGNSPLHF	TGTGCCAGCAGTTTCGAGGGGGTGGGTAATTCACCCCTCCACTTT
TRBV30	.	.	TRBJ1-1	CAWGVNTEAFF	TGTGCCTGGGGGGTGAACACTGAAGCTTTCTTT
TRBV15	TRBD1	.	TRBJ1-6	CATSRTGLVSPLHF	TGTGCCACCAGCAGGACAGGGTTGGTTTCACCCCTCCACTTT
TRBV5-1	.	.	TRBJ1-1	CASSSGAAATEAFF	TGCGCCAGCAGCTCCGGGGCAGCGGCCACTGAAGCTTTCTTT
TRBV12-3/TRBV12-4	.	.	TRBJ2-5	CASSPRDRPGQTQYF	TGTGCCAGCAGTCCCCGGGACCGCCCGGGACAGACCCAGTACTTC
TRBV29-1	.	.	TRBJ1-1	CSGRQVNTEAFF	TGCAGCGGGAGACAGGTGAACACTGAAGCTTTCTTT
TRBV30	.	.	TRBJ2-5	CAWTPEGGTGETQYF	TGTGCCTGGACTCCAGAAGGGGGTACGGGTGAGACCCAGTACTTC
TRBV28	TRBD1	.	TRBJ1-5	CASGGGQGRQPQHF	TGTGCCAGCGGGGGGGGACAGGGGAGGCAGCCCCAGCATTTT
TRBV4-2	TRBD2	.	TRBJ2-2	CASSQGGTKKAGELFF	TGTGCCAGCAGCCAAGGGGGGACTAAGAAAGCCGGGGAGCTGTTTTTT
TRBV6-2/TRBV6-3	TRBD2	.	TRBJ2-1	CASSRSGSQYNEQFF	TGTGCCAGCAGTCGGAGCGGGAGCCAATACAATGAGCAGTTCTTC
TRBV7-2	.	.	TRBJ2-5	CASSLAEIGTQYF	TGTGCCAGCAGCTTAGCAGAGATTGGGACCCAGTACTTC
TRBV4-1	TRBD2	.	TRBJ2-1	CASSQSRGLAGLEDEQFF	TGCGCCAGCAGCCAAAGTAGGGGACTAGCGGGATTGGAAGATGAGCAGTTCTTC
TRBV6-5	TRBD1	.	TRBJ1-1	CASRRTGVGNTEAFF	TGTGCCAGCAGAAGGACAGGGGTGGGAAACACTGAAGCTTTCTTT
TRBV20-1	.	.	TRBJ2-7	CSARDLGLAKSSYEQYF	TGCAGTGCTAGAGATCTCGGGCTAGCGAAGAGCTCCTACGAGCAGTACTTC
TRBV5-1	.	.	TRBJ2-7	CASSLGFDEQYF	TGCGCCAGCAGCTTGGGCTTCGACGAGCAGTACTTC
TRBV3-1	TRBD2	.	TRBJ2-7	CASSPMPGREGSYEQYF	TGTGCCAGCAGCCCCATGCCGGGACGGGAGGGATCCTACGAGCAGTACTTC
TRBV29-1	.	.	TRBJ2-2	CSAGGTGELFF	TGCAGCGCCGGAGGGACCGGGGAGCTGTTTTTT
TRBV29-1	.	.	TRBJ2-2	CSARDTLNTGELFF	TGCAGCGCCCGGGACACGTTGAACACCGGGGAGCTGTTTTTT
TRBV18	TRBD2	.	TRBJ2-7	CASSSGLAGGSYEQYF	TGTGCCAGCTCATCGGGACTAGCGGGAGGATCCTACGAGCAGTACTTC
TRBV7-2	.	.	TRBJ1-1	CASSYYSPGNTEAFF	TGTGCCAGCAGCTATTACAGTCCCGGGAACACTGAAGCTTTCTTT
TRBV4-2	.	.	TRBJ2-5	CASSQGAAYQETQYF	TGTGCCAGCAGCCAAGGAGCAGCCTACCAAGAGACCCAGTACTTC
TRBV20-1	.	once	TRBJ1-1	CSARDLQGNTEAFF	TGCAGTGCTAGAGATTTACAGGGGAACACTGAAGCTTTCTTT
TRBV3-1	TRBD2	.	TRBJ2-2	CASSKLAGGTGELFF	TGTGCCAGCAGCAAACTAGCGGGGGGCACCGGGGAGCTGTTTTTT
TRBV20-1	.	.	TRBJ2-1	CSVLDSNYNEQFF	TGCAGTGTCCTGGACTCAAACTACAATGAGCAGTTCTTC
TRBV5-1	TRBD2	.	TRBJ2-2	CASSLSGANTGELFF	TGCGCCAGCAGTCTCAGCGGGGCGAACACCGGGGAGCTGTTTTTT
TRBV11-3	TRBD2	.	TRBJ2-1	CASSLAGGSYNEQFF	TGTGCCAGCAGTCTAGCGGGAGGGTCCTACAATGAGCAGTTCTTC
TRBV24-1	TRBD1	.	TRBJ2-5	CATSDSTGGLKETQYF	TGTGCCACCAGTGATTCAACAGGGGGGTTGAAGGAGACCCAGTACTTC
TRBV7-9	TRBD2	.	TRBJ2-3	CAFRPLPTGGADTQYF	TGTGCCTTCAGGCCCCTGCCGACGGGGGGGGCAGATACGCAGTATTTT
TRBV20-1	.	.	TRBJ2-3	CSAATGTGPIDTQYF	TGCAGTGCTGCAACCGGGACTGGACCTATAGATACGCAGTATTTT
TRBV5-1	TRBD1	.	TRBJ2-5	CASSTSKGAQETQYF	TGCGCCAGCAGCACATCTAAGGGGGCCCAAGAGACCCAGTACTTC
TRBV24-1	.	.	TRBJ2-3	CATSAGFWEESTDTQYF	TGTGCCACCAGTGCAGGTTTCTGGGAGGAGAGCACAGATACGCAGTATTTT
TRBV10-3	TRBD1	.	TRBJ2-7	CAISGQGGEQYF	TGTGCCATCAGCGGACAGGGAGGCGAGCAGTACTTC
TRBV5-6	.	.	TRBJ2-5	CASSSAPGKTQYF	TGTGCCAGCAGCTCTGCCCCAGGGAAGACCCAGTACTTC
TRBV7-2	TRBD2	.	TRBJ2-1	CASSVRLAGLIINEQFF	TGTGCCAGCAGCGTAAGACTAGCGGGACTAATAATCAATGAGCAGTTCTTC
TRBV6-2/TRBV6-3	TRBD1	.	TRBJ1-1	CASSSQTGRGMNTEAFF	TGTGCCAGCAGTTCTCAGACAGGGCGCGGGATGAACACTGAAGCTTTCTTT
TRBV27	.	.	TRBJ1-5	CASRTTEFNQPQHF	TGTGCCAGCAGAACGACGGAGTTCAATCAGCCCCAGCATTTT
TRBV3-1	.	.	TRBJ2-4	CASSQEGGRAKNIQYF	TGTGCCAGCAGCCAAGAAGGGGGACGAGCCAAAAACATTCAGTACTTC
TRBV12-3/TRBV12-4	.	.	TRBJ2-7	CASSPRRERGSYEQYF	TGTGCCAGCAGCCCCCGTCGGGAGAGGGGCTCCTACGAGCAGTACTTC
TRBV9	.	.	TRBJ1-1	CASSVIATGTEAFF	TGTGCCAGCAGCGTTATAGCAACGGGTACTGAAGCTTTCTTT
TRBV3-1	TRBD1	.	TRBJ2-7	CASSPGQALGEQYF	TGTGCCAGCAGCCCAGGACAGGCCCTGGGGGAGCAGTACTTC
TRBV6-6	TRBD1	.	TRBJ2-5	CASSGQGQETQYF	TGTGCCAGCAGCGGACAGGGACAAGAGACCCAGTACTTC
TRBV27	TRBD1	.	TRBJ1-2	CASRTTGVGGGYTF	TGTGCCAGCAGGACGACAGGGGTAGGAGGTGGCTACACCTTC
TRBV29-1	TRBD2	.	TRBJ2-5	CSVIRGSYGETQYF	TGCAGCGTGATTCGCGGGAGCTATGGGGAGACCCAGTACTTC
TRBV29-1	.	.	TRBJ2-3	CSVEDRRGDRTDTQYF	TGCAGCGTTGAAGATAGGCGAGGAGATAGGACAGATACGCAGTATTTT
TRBV29-1	.	.	TRBJ1-1	CSANREHTEAFF	TGCAGCGCCAACAGGGAGCACACTGAAGCTTTCTTT